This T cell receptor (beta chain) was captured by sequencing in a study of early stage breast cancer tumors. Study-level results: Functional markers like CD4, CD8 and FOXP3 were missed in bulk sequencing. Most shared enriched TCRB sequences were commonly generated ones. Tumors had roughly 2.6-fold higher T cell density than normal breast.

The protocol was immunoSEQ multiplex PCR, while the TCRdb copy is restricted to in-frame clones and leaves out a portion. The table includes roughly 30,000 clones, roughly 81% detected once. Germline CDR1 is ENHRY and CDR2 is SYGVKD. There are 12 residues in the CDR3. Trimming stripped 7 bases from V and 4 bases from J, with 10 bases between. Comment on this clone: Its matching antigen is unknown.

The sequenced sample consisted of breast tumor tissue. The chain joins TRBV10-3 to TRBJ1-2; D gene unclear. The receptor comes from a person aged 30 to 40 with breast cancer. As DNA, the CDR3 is TGTGCCATCAACTCCCGGGGCTATGGCTACACCTTC. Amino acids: CAINSRGYGYTF.